The TCR beta chain under discussion was sequenced for a study of CD8 T cells in Susac syndrome. The study, taken as a whole, reports: The study's TCR sequencing and HLA analysis drew on a certain number of individuals. That number was acknowledged as relatively small.

The CDR3 spans 17 residues. From germline, CDR1 is SGHDN and CDR2 FVKESK. V was clipped by 1 base and J by 5 bases, with 19 bases between them. An input of about 0.5 to 1 ug of RNA was subjected to reverse transcription using random hexamers. Amplification of the TCR beta CDR3 was carried out by immunoSEQ multiplex PCR, which spanned a total of 54 Vbeta and 13 Jbeta segments. TCRdb ran MiXCR on the immunoSEQ multiplex PCR reads and lists one entry per CDR3 protein. The table includes approximately 70,000 distinct CDR3 sequences, around 96% detected once. A few counts support this clonotype. Its antigen is unidentified. Purification of the CD8+ and CD4+ T cells relied on negative isolation, and TEMRA cells underwent FACS enrichment.

The rearrangement joins TRBV14 to TRBJ2-3; possible D gene TRBD2, 6 bases. The sample was CD4+ T cells from PBMCs. The clonotype comes from a human donor with multiple sclerosis. This CDR3 reads CASSQVPSWGVEDTQYF. DNA of the CDR3: TGTGCCAGCAGCCAAGTGCCCTCTTGGGGGGTGGAAGATACGCAGTATTTT.